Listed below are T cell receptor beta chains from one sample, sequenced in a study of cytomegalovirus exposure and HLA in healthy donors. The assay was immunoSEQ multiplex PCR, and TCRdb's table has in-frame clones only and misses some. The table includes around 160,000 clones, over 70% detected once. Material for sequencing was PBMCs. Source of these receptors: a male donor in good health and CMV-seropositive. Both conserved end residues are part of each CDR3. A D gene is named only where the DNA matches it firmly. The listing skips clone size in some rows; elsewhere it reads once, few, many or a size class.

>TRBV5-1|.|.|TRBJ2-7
CASSADRTYEQYF
TGCGCCAGCAGCGCCGACAGGACCTACGAGCAGTACTTC
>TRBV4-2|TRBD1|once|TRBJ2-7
CASSPLRQGGEQYF
TGTGCCAGCAGCCCATTACGACAGGGGGGCGAGCAGTACTTC
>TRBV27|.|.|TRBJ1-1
CASSFPPGRVAYPSLTEAFF
TGTGCCAGCAGTTTCCCCCCAGGGCGTGTCGCCTATCCGTCCCTGACTGAAGCTTTCTTT
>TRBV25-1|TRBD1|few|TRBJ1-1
CASSSRTGETEAFF
TGTGCCAGCAGCTCCAGGACAGGGGAGACTGAAGCTTTCTTT
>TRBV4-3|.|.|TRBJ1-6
CASSQEDLWNSPLHF
TGCGCCAGCAGCCAAGAGGACTTGTGGAATTCACCCCTCCACTTT
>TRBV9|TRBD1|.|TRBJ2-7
CASGTGVEQYF
TGTGCCAGCGGGACAGGGGTCGAGCAGTACTTC
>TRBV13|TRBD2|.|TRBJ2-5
CASSLWGGETQYF
TGTGCCAGCAGCTTATGGGGGGGAGAGACCCAGTACTTC
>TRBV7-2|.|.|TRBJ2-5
CASSLAGTGVQETQYF
TGTGCCAGCAGCTTAGCAGGGACGGGGGTCCAAGAGACCCAGTACTTC
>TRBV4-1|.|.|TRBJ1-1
CASSPGRGGAQTEAFF
TGCGCCAGCAGCCCAGGGCGGGGGGGCGCACAGACTGAAGCTTTCTTT
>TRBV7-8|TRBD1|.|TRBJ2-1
CASSSGQGMNNEQFF
TGTGCCAGCAGCTCGGGACAGGGGATGAACAATGAGCAGTTCTTC
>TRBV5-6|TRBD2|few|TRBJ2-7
CASSAGTSGWGYEQYF
TGTGCCAGCAGCGCCGGGACTAGCGGGTGGGGCTACGAGCAGTACTTC
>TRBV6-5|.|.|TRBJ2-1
CASSYGGRNEQFF
TGTGCCAGCAGTTACGGGGGGAGGAATGAGCAGTTCTTC
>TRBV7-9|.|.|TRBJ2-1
CASSSDTNNEQFF
TGTGCCAGCAGCTCGGACACTAACAATGAGCAGTTCTTC
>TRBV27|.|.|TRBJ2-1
CASSFYGQSNEQFF
TGTGCCAGCAGTTTTTACGGACAGAGCAACGAGCAGTTCTTC